The 9 T cell receptor beta chains given below trace back to one sample, sequenced in a study of T cell repertoires in cytomegalovirus infection. TCRdb used MiXCR to reprocess the reads, holding one entry per CDR3 protein. This table holds some 600,000 distinct CDR3 sequences, approximately 24% found once. The sequencing sample was made of CD8+ T cells from PBMCs. The receptor set was obtained from a human donor in good health (CMV status not recorded). Some clones in this sample may be carry-over from other donors' samples.

This chain uses TRBV4-1 with TRBJ1-3; no firm D call. CDR1 and CDR2 (germline): MGHRA, YSYEKL. The V and J ends lost 3 bases and 0 bases respectively, with 6 bases between them. The CDR3 consists of 14 residues. Here the CDR3 DNA reads TGCGCCAGCAGCCACGCAGGCTCTGGAAACACCATATATTTT. As protein: CASSHAGSGNTIYF.

The chain couples TRBV12-3 or TRBV12-4 to TRBJ2-6; weak D call: TRBD1 (6 bases). V lost 5 bases to trimming and J lost 2 bases, with 10 bases between them. This CDR3 has 15 residues. CDR3 residues: CASSPEGAGANVLTF. CDR3 nucleotide sequence: TGTGCCAGCAGTCCAGAGGGGGCTGGGGCCAACGTCCTGACTTTC.

The sample holds many counts of this clonotype. V gene TRBV7-8 combines with J gene TRBJ2-7, with D perhaps TRBD2 (6 bases). Trimming removed 0 bases from V and 5 bases from J, with 14 bases in between. CDR3 size: 15 residues. Germline V gene data show CDR1 as SGHVS and CDR2 as FQNEAQ. The CDR3 reads CASSLAYSGVHEQYV. The CDR3 bases are TGTGCCAGCAGCTTAGCGTACTCGGGAGTCCACGAGCAGTACGTC.

This clonotype has more than one count but fewer than ten. The rearrangement joins TRBV20-1 to TRBJ2-1; 14 bases are shared with TRBD2. CDR1 and CDR2 from the germline V gene are DFQATT and SNEGSKA (reference sequence). Germline trimming cut 8 bases from V and 8 bases from J; bases unmatched to any gene: 8. The CDR3 is 14 amino acids. The CDR3 region is CSSWTSGGWDEQFF. The CDR3 DNA reads as TGCAGTTCATGGACTAGCGGGGGGTGGGATGAGCAGTTCTTC.

This clonotype was observed many times. The chain carries TRBV7-6 and TRBJ2-5; D might be TRBD1 (6 bases). This CDR3 has 14 residues. Germline CDR1 and CDR2: SGHVS and FNYEAQ. Deletions cut 2 bases from V and 4 bases from J, with 11 bases between. The CDR3 sequence: CASSLRDRRETQYF. In DNA form, the CDR3 reads TGTGCCAGCAGCTTACGAGACAGGAGAGAGACCCAGTACTTC.

This chain links TRBV5-5 with TRBJ1-4, with a tentative D call TRBD1 (5 bases). Germline V gene sequence: CDR1 SGHKS, CDR2 YYEKEE (reference sequence). V gave up 0 bases and J gave up 7 bases, with 16 bases separating them. The CDR3 consists of 16 residues. CDR3 region: CASSLAQGAGTEKLFF. In nucleotides, the CDR3 is TGTGCCAGCAGCTTGGCCCAGGGAGCCGGTACTGAAAAACTGTTTTTT.

The V call is TRBV5-4, the J call TRBJ2-3, with a possible D match to TRBD2 (6 bases). This CDR3 region has 16 residues. V was pared by 4 bases and J by 0 bases, with 15 bases between. Germline V CDR1 and CDR2: SGHNT, YYREEE (reference sequence). CDR3 in amino acids: CASSGPGGTSTDTQYF. The CDR3 nucleotides are TGTGCCAGCAGCGGTCCAGGAGGGACTAGCACAGATACGCAGTATTTT. Filled out from reference TRBV5-4 and TRBJ2-3, the complete variable domain reads ETGVTQSPTHLIKTRGQQVTLRCSSQSGHNTVSWYQQALGQGPQFIFQYYREEENGRGNFPPRFSGLQFPNYSSELNVNALELDDSALYLCASSGPGGTSTDTQYFGPGTRLTVL.

The chain combines TRBV27 with TRBJ1-1, with 8 bases aligning to TRBD1. Germline V CDR1 and CDR2: MNHEY, SMNVEV (reference sequence). The CDR3 sequence is 17 residues long. After removal of 1 base from V and 1 base from J, the junction contained 8 bases not matched to a gene. The CDR3 sequence is CASSLFPGQGPNTEAFF. For the CDR3, the DNA is TGTGCCAGCAGTTTATTCCCCGGACAGGGCCCGAACACTGAAGCTTTCTTT.

The V gene is TRBV7-9, the J gene TRBJ2-2; TRBD1 aligns across 7 bases. The CDR3 spans 16 residues. The J segment lost 2 bases and the V segment lost 5 bases, leaving 8 bases of the junction unmatched. The germline V gene has CDR1 SEHNR and CDR2 FQNEAQ (reference sequence). The CDR3 loop is CASSQTTGVNTGELFF. The DNA of the CDR3 is TGTGCCAGCAGCCAGACAACAGGGGTTAACACCGGGGAGCTGTTTTTT.